Below are 9 T cell receptor beta chains sequenced from a single sample in a study of T cell responses to AZD1222 COVID-19 vaccine. Sequencing was performed with immunoSEQ multiplex PCR; in TCRdb, only in-frame clones are kept and a portion is missing. Altogether 100,000 to 150,000 clones are present, 86% being singletons, with the ten largest covering 20% to 25%. The starting material was peripheral blood, obtained on day 0 of AZD1222 vaccination. These TCRs come from an adult in good health.

The chain joins TRBV5-4 to TRBJ1-1; 7 positions match TRBD1. Germline CDR1 and CDR2: SGHNT and YYREEE (reference sequence). V lost 4 bases and J lost 5; bases outside the gene matches: 8. This CDR3 has 14 amino acids. CDR3: CASSINQGGTEAFF. In DNA form, the CDR3 reads TGTGCCAGCAGCATAAACCAGGGGGGGACTGAAGCTTTCTTT.

The chain combines TRBV5-5 with TRBJ1-2; 7 positions agree with TRBD1. This CDR3 is 17 amino acids long. Germline CDR1 is SGHKS and CDR2 is YYEKEE (reference sequence). Trimming took 2 bases from V and 5 from J; bases not matched to a gene: 15. CDR3 residues: CASSLNRGNQGGYGYTF. In nucleotides, the CDR3 is TGTGCCAGCAGCTTAAACAGGGGAAACCAGGGAGGGTATGGCTACACCTTC. Looking up the rest from reference TRBV5-5 and TRBJ1-2 gives the full variable domain: DAGVTQSPTHLIKTRGQQVTLRCSPISGHKSVSWYQQVLGQGPQFIFQYYEKEERGRGNFPDRFSARQFPNYSSELNVNALLLGDSALYLCASSLNRGNQGGYGYTFGSGTRLTVV.

The chain links TRBV27 to TRBJ2-7; 10 bases match TRBD1. Trimming at V came to 1 base and at J to 5 bases, leaving 5 bases not matched to a gene. From germline, CDR1 is MNHEY and CDR2 SMNVEV (reference sequence). CDR3 length: 15 residues. CDR3 nucleotides: TGTGCCAGCAGTTTATTTGGGACAGGGGCTGACGAGCAGTACTTC. Its protein is CASSLFGTGADEQYF.

The chain is built from TRBV3-1 (or the pseudogene TRBV3-2) and TRBJ2-7; TRBD2 matches 7 bases. CDR1 and CDR2 (germline): LGHDT, YNNKEL (reference sequence). The V gene end was trimmed by 11 bases and the J gene end by 3 bases; junction bases not matched to a gene: 10. CDR3 size: 13 residues. CDR3 in DNA: TGTGCCGGGGGGGGTAGGTACTACTACGAGCAGTACTTC. It codes for CAGGGRYYYEQYF.

The chain joins TRBV19 to TRBJ1-5; D gene unclear. Trimming shortened V by 2 bases and J by 5 bases, and 13 bases separated the two germline ends. Germline V gene sequence: CDR1 LNHDA, CDR2 SQIVND (reference sequence). The CDR3 covers 15 residues. This CDR3 reads CASSIISHGYQPQHF. Here the CDR3 DNA reads TGTGCCAGTAGTATAATAAGTCACGGGTATCAGCCCCAGCATTTT.

The V gene is TRBV19, the J gene TRBJ2-1; 7 bases agree with TRBD2. CDR3 length equals 15 residues. In germline, CDR1 is LNHDA, CDR2 SQIVND (reference sequence). The V segment lost 10 bases and the J segment 8 bases; nucleotides outside the gene matches: 17. The chain's CDR3 is CATQLRPGGRDEQFF. DNA for the CDR3: TGTGCCACCCAACTTCGACCGGGAGGAAGAGATGAGCAGTTCTTC.

The CDR3, as DNA: TGTGCCAGCAGTCAACCCCTAGCGGTGTACAATGAGCAGTTCTTC. It codes for CASSQPLAVYNEQFF. This chain connects TRBV28 to TRBJ2-1; TRBD2 matches at 7 bases. Germline assignment: CDR1 MDHEN and CDR2 SYDVKM. J gave up 4 bases and V 5 bases, and 8 bases lay outside the gene matches. The CDR3 covers 15 residues. Full variable domain (missing parts from reference TRBV28 and TRBJ2-1): DVKVTQSSRYLVKRTGEKVFLECVQDMDHENMFWYRQDPGLGLRLIYFSYDVKMKEKGDIPEGYSVSREKKERFSLILESASTNQTSMYLCASSQPLAVYNEQFFGPGTRLTVL.

The genes are TRBV2 and TRBJ1-2, with D unresolved. The CDR3 spans 14 residues. Per germline, CDR1 SNHLY and CDR2 FYNNEI. V shed 6 bases and J shed 2 bases, with 13 bases lying between them. CDR3: CASREEGGNYGYTF. The CDR3 DNA sequence: TGTGCCAGCAGGGAGGAAGGAGGGAACTATGGCTACACCTTC.

This chain connects TRBV14 to TRBJ1-6; no clear D. The CDR3 consists of 13 residues. The germline gives CDR1 SGHDN, CDR2 FVKESK. V lost 11 bases and J 0 bases, leaving 8 bases between the germline ends. CDR3 nucleotides: TGTGCCTGTCAGAGCTCCTATAATTCACCCCTCCACTTT. Translation: CACQSSYNSPLHF.